These 17 T cell receptor beta chains originate from one sample sequenced in a study of beta chain features in type 1 diabetes (dated by TCRdb to the late 2010s). General conclusions and limits of the study: A moderate but significant shortening of TCRB CDR3 length was observed in type 1 diabetes patients in all four CD4+ subsets.

These receptors' antigens are unknown. Library prep was done by the immunoSEQ multiplex PCR assay. The entire isolated RNA was reverse transcribed using the High Capacity cDNA Reverse Transcription Kit, and thus expressed TCRB transcripts were sequenced. Sourced from immuneACCESS, this table was stored by TCRdb with only in-frame sequences that have V and J called. A share of the clones is absent; for the studies checked, an unresolved V gene accounts for under half, and the remainder has no known explanation. The sample table contains 630,000 or so clones; only one count was recorded for about an eighth of them. The ten biggest clones cover roughly 0.04% of the sample. The source material was naive CD4+ T cells from blood. The cell subset or site label on this specimen signifies: true naive CD4+ T cells. The origin of the receptors is a man between 18 and 29 years old with type 1 diabetes.

This clone was picked up a small number of times. The chain uses TRBV18 and TRBJ2-5, with a possible D match to TRBD2 (7 bases). Germline-derived CDR1 and CDR2 are KGHSH and LQKENI. The ends were cut back, 0 bases at V and 5 bases at J, with 16 bases in the middle. CDR3 size: 16 residues. The CDR3 DNA reads TGTGCCAGCTCACCACCGAGCCGGGGGGCCGGGGAGACCCAGTACTTC. It encodes CASSPPSRGAGETQYF.

V and J are TRBV9 and TRBJ1-2; unclear D gene. V dropped 1 base and J dropped 8 bases, with 12 bases sitting between them. The CDR3 contains 13 residues. CDR1 is SGDLS and CDR2 is YYNGEE in the germline V gene. The chain's CDR3 is CASSVTADPGYTF. In DNA, the CDR3 is TGTGCCAGCAGCGTAACGGCGGATCCGGGCTACACCTTC. Filled out from reference TRBV9 and TRBJ1-2, the complete variable domain reads DSGVTQTPKHLITATGQRVTLRCSPRSGDLSVYWYQQSLDQGLQFLIQYYNGEERAKGNILERFSAQQFPDLHSELNLSSLELGDSALYFCASSVTADPGYTFGSGTRLTVV.

In this sample, this clone turned up a few times. The V call is TRBV2, the J call TRBJ2-1; 7 bases are shared with TRBD1. V lost 6 bases, J lost 10 bases, and 15 bases stayed unmatched. The germline CDR1 and CDR2 sequences are SNHLY and FYNNEI. The CDR3 contains 15 residues. In DNA form, the CDR3 reads TGTGCCAGCAGGAAAGATACAGGGGTCAGGGTAGAGCAGTTCTTC. Protein sequence: CASRKDTGVRVEQFF.

The V call is TRBV29-1, the J call TRBJ2-1; the D call may be TRBD1 or TRBD2 (5 bases each). Germline CDR1 reads SQVTM; CDR2 reads ANQGSEA. V lost 1 base, J lost 4 bases, and 17 bases lay in between. CDR3 length: 16 amino acids. The CDR3 here is CSVEVGRQTTYNEQFF. In DNA, the CDR3 is TGCAGCGTTGAAGTTGGGCGACAGACTACATACAATGAGCAGTTCTTC.

The V and J genes are TRBV5-1 and TRBJ2-1; a possible D gene is TRBD2 (5 bases). Germline-derived CDR1 and CDR2 are SGHRS and YFSETQ. The CDR3 runs to 14 residues. V was pared by 0 bases and J by 9 bases, with 13 bases between. CDR3 sequence (DNA): TGCGCCAGCAGCTTGGCCCTAGCAAACGGTGAGCAGTTCTTC. It specifies CASSLALANGEQFF.

The chain is built from TRBV5-4 and TRBJ1-1; D is ambiguous. Germline V gene sequence: CDR1 SGHNT, CDR2 YYREEE (reference sequence). The CDR3 contains 16 residues. V lost 0 bases and J lost 1, with 13 bases in between. CDR3 region: CASSLGPGNPNTEAFF. The CDR3 bases are TGTGCCAGCAGCTTGGGACCCGGAAACCCGAACACTGAAGCTTTCTTT.

This clone was counted only a few times. This chain joins TRBV5-6 and TRBJ1-1; possible D gene TRBD1, 5 bases. Per germline, CDR1 SGHDT and CDR2 YYEEEE. V lost 5 bases to trimming and J lost 4 bases, with 15 bases between them. The length of the CDR3 is 14 residues. The DNA for the CDR3 is TGTGCCAGCAGGACCAGGGCCGGGGGCACTGAAGCTTTCTTT. Protein sequence: CASRTRAGGTEAFF.

This chain joins TRBV23-1 and TRBJ1-2; perhaps TRBD1 as D (5 bases). TRBV23-1 is reported as an ORF; its role is uncertain. The ends were cut back, 4 bases at V and 2 bases at J, with 14 bases in the middle. The CDR3 is 15 amino acids. CDR3 sequence: CASSPGKGINYGYTF. The DNA of the CDR3 is TGCGCCAGCAGTCCCGGAAAGGGGATAAACTATGGCTACACCTTC.

The sample holds a few counts of this clone. V gene TRBV5-1 combines with J gene TRBJ2-5; no definite D call. The V gene's germline CDR1 is SGHRS and CDR2 YFSETQ. CDR3 length: 14 amino acids. V dropped 4 bases and J dropped 1 base, with 11 bases sitting between them. CDR3 in amino acids: CASSRNSIQETQYF. DNA of the CDR3: TGCGCCAGCAGCCGGAACAGTATCCAAGAGACCCAGTACTTC.

This clone has just a few counts. J is TRBJ2-6 and V is TRBV7-3; D is ambiguous. The V end was cut by 2 bases, the J end by 2 bases, with 13 bases between. CDR1 is SGHTA, CDR2 FQGTGA, per germline. The CDR3 runs to 17 residues. The DNA of the CDR3 is TGTGCCAGCAGCTTAGCCCCTCGAAGGACTGGGGCCAACGTCCTGACTTTC. The encoded protein is CASSLAPRRTGANVLTF. Full variable domain (remainder filled in from reference TRBV7-3 and TRBJ2-6): GAGVSQTPSNKVTEKGKYVELRCDPISGHTALYWYRQSLGQGPEFLIYFQGTGAADDSGLPNDRFFAVRPEGSVSTLKIQRTERGDSAVYLCASSLAPRRTGANVLTFGAGSRLTVL.

The rearrangement links TRBV5-1 to TRBJ2-5, with 11 positions matching TRBD1. CDR3 size: 15 residues. Germline V lookup: CDR1 SGHRS, CDR2 YFSETQ. The V and J ends lost 0 bases and 3 bases, in that order; junction bases with no gene match: 1. The CDR3 sequence: CASSLGTGGEETQYF. CDR3 DNA: TGCGCCAGCAGCTTGGGGACAGGGGGCGAAGAGACCCAGTACTTC.

Turning to this clone: The junction departs from the called germline gene at one end, perhaps through a read error. V and J are TRBV2 and TRBJ1-4; D unclear. Germline assignment: CDR1 SNHLY and CDR2 FYNNEI. The CDR3 runs 14 residues. This chain's CDR3 is CACSRRVVFEKLFF. The CDR3 DNA reads TGTGCCTGCAGTAGGAGGGTGGTATTTGAAAAACTGTTTTTT.

V gene TRBV5-8 combines with J gene TRBJ1-2, with D possibly matching TRBD1 (6 bases). This CDR3 region has 13 residues. Trimming removed 2 bases from V and 6 bases from J, with 11 bases in between. Germline CDR1 is SGHTS and CDR2 is YDEGEE. The CDR3 spells CASSLVAGDGYTF. CDR3 DNA sequence: TGTGCCAGCAGCTTAGTCGCAGGGGATGGCTACACCTTC.

This rearrangement joins TRBV29-1 to TRBJ1-1; the D gene is possibly TRBD1 (6 bases). V dropped 4 bases and J dropped 1 base, with 10 bases sitting between them. Germline assignment: CDR1 SQVTM and CDR2 ANQGSEA. There are 13 residues in the CDR3. CDR3 nucleotide sequence: TGCAGCGTTGCAGGGGCCCCGAACACTGAAGCTTTCTTT. It translates to CSVAGAPNTEAFF.

This clone was observed a few times. The chain carries TRBV7-2 and TRBJ1-2; D remains ambiguous. V lost 5 bases and J 1 base, leaving 5 bases between the germline ends. The CDR3 sequence is 12 residues long. CDR1 is SGHTA, CDR2 FQGNSA, per germline. Here the CDR3 DNA reads TGTGCCAGCAGCACTCGTAACTATGGCTACACCTTC. Amino acids: CASSTRNYGYTF. Full variable domain (remainder filled in from reference TRBV7-2 and TRBJ1-2): GAGVSQSPSNKVTEKGKDVELRCDPISGHTALYWYRQSLGQGLEFLIYFQGNSAPDKSGLPSDRFSAERTGGSVSTLTIQRTQQEDSAVYLCASSTRNYGYTFGSGTRLTVV.

In its sample, this clone was seen a few times. The chain carries TRBV5-1 and TRBJ2-7, with D possibly being TRBD1 (6 bases). Germline values: CDR1 SGHRS, CDR2 YFSETQ. The CDR3 has 14 amino acids. Trimming took off 0 bases at V and 6 bases at J, with 13 bases between the two ends. The CDR3: CASSLGQVMGEQYF. The DNA for the CDR3 is TGCGCCAGCAGCTTGGGACAGGTCATGGGCGAGCAGTACTTC.

This clone was detected once. The rearrangement uses TRBV11-2 and TRBJ2-5, with 9 bases fitting TRBD1. The J segment lost 5 bases and the V segment lost 3 bases, leaving 4 bases of the junction unmatched. Per the germline V gene, CDR1 is SGHAT and CDR2 is FQNNGV. The CDR3 contains 14 residues. The CDR3 sequence: CASSFTGGVETQYF. CDR3 coding DNA: TGTGCCAGCAGCTTTACAGGGGGCGTGGAGACCCAGTACTTC.